This TCR beta chain emerged from a study of T cell changes during pregnancy in multiple sclerosis. Repertoires were generated with immunoSEQ multiplex PCR, while TCRdb's copy carries only in-frame clones and drops some. The repertoire has around 62,000 clones, 90% to 95% of them found once; the top ten carry roughly 0.76%. The CDR3 spans 16 residues. V lost 2 bases, J lost 4 bases, and 6 bases stayed unmatched. The germline CDR1 and CDR2 sequences are MNHEY and SVGAGI. Here the sequenced sample was CD4+ T cells from peripheral blood mononuclear cells, taken in the first trimester of pregnancy. The source of this sequence is a female donor with multiple sclerosis, enrolled in a pregnancy study. The rearrangement joins TRBV6-5 to TRBJ2-3; the match to TRBD2 covers 10 bases. DNA of the CDR3: TGTGCCAGCAGTTACCAGAGCGGGGGGGTACCAGATACGCAGTATTTT. Its translation: CASSYQSGGVPDTQYF.